Each of the 6 T cell receptor beta chains below was sequenced from the same sample in a study of T cell responses to AZD1222 COVID-19 vaccine. The assay was immunoSEQ multiplex PCR, and TCRdb's table has in-frame clones only and misses some. The repertoire holds about 180,000 clones, with around 90% as singletons. The sequences come from peripheral blood, collected 28 days after the second AZD1222 dose. These receptors were obtained from an adult who received the AZD1222 COVID-19 vaccine.

J is TRBJ1-1 and V is TRBV6-2 or TRBV6-3; D is unclear. The V end was cut by 4 bases, the J end by 11 bases, with 14 bases between. Per germline, CDR1 MNHEY and CDR2 SVGEGT. The CDR3 covers 12 residues. The DNA of the CDR3 is TGTGCCAGCAGTTCCCTGAGCACTGGGGCTTTCTTT. Residues: CASSSLSTGAFF.

This clone is a singleton in its sample. The chain joins TRBV25-1 to TRBJ1-2; 11 bases line up with TRBD1. CDR1 and CDR2 (germline): MGHDK, SYGVNS. The CDR3 runs 15 residues. After removal of 5 bases from V and 7 bases from J, the junction contained 9 bases not matched to a gene. CDR3 DNA sequence: TGTGCCAGCAGTCCCTTCGGACAGGGGGCTTTTGGCTACACCTTC. This sequence encodes CASSPFGQGAFGYTF.

This chain connects TRBV2 to TRBJ1-1; tentatively, D is TRBD1 (6 bases). In germline, CDR1 is SNHLY, CDR2 FYNNEI. V lost 5 bases, J lost 4 bases, and 11 bases lay in between. The CDR3 loop spans 13 amino acids. The CDR3 loop is CASSRTETTEAFF. The CDR3 bases are TGTGCCAGCAGTAGGACAGAGACCACTGAAGCTTTCTTT.

This clone was recorded once. The rearrangement joins TRBV9 to TRBJ2-1; D uncertain. This CDR3 has 15 residues. The germline V gene has CDR1 SGDLS and CDR2 YYNGEE. Trimming took 3 bases from V and 6 from J, leaving 16 bases between them. The CDR3 sequence is CASSARVARRNEQFF. CDR3 sequence (DNA): TGTGCCAGCAGCGCAAGGGTGGCGAGGCGCAATGAGCAGTTCTTC.

The gene calls are TRBV5-8 and TRBJ2-1; D not certain. Per germline, CDR1 SGHTS and CDR2 YDEGEE. V lost 10 bases and J 4 bases, leaving 9 bases between the germline ends. The CDR3 loop spans 11 amino acids. CDR3 loop: CAGGRYNEQFF. CDR3 nucleotide sequence: TGTGCCGGCGGCAGATACAATGAGCAGTTCTTC.

CDR3 residues: CASSIGQGDLGPQHF. CDR3 in DNA: TGTGCCAGTAGTATAGGTCAGGGGGACCTTGGGCCCCAGCATTTT. The rearrangement joins TRBV19 to TRBJ1-5; TRBD1 aligns across 7 bases. The trim removed 1 base at V and 9 bases at J, leaving 9 bases unmatched. The CDR3 sequence is 15 residues long. Germline CDR1 reads LNHDA; CDR2 reads SQIVND (reference sequence). Looking up the rest from reference TRBV19 and TRBJ1-5 gives the full variable domain: DGGITQSPKYLFRKEGQNVTLSCEQNLNHDAMYWYRQDPGQGLRLIYYSQIVNDFQKGDIAEGYSVSREKKESFPLTVTSAQKNPTAFYLCASSIGQGDLGPQHFGDGTRLSIL.